Each of the 8 T cell receptor beta chains below was sequenced from the same sample in a study of coeliac disease. Sequencing was performed with immunoSEQ multiplex PCR; in TCRdb, only in-frame clones are kept and a portion is missing. The sample contains about 5,000 clones, about two thirds of which appear only once. Sequenced material: lymphocytes from the gut lamina propria. These receptors all come from a man younger than 35 with celiac disease on a gluten-free diet.

This clone appeared a few times. The chain recombines TRBV19 with TRBJ2-7, with D possibly being TRBD2 (6 bases). Trimming removed 6 bases from V and 6 bases from J, with 12 bases in between. CDR3 length: 12 amino acids. Germline CDR1 LNHDA, CDR2 SQIVND (reference sequence). CDR3 amino acids: CASRGLSSEQYF. CDR3 DNA: TGTGCCAGTAGGGGACTGTCTTCCGAGCAGTACTTC.

This clone has just a few counts. The chain uses TRBV4-3 and TRBJ1-2; maybe TRBD1 (6 bases). The V end was cut by 1 base, the J end by 0 bases, with 9 bases between. Germline CDR1 LGHNA, CDR2 YSLEER. The CDR3 is 15 amino acids. The CDR3 nucleotides read TGCGCCAGCAGCCAAGGGGGGACACCTAACTATGGCTACACCTTC. Amino acids: CASSQGGTPNYGYTF.

Comments on this clone: This CDR3 is also generated by other DNA sequences in the sample. The gene calls are TRBV18 and TRBJ1-1; TRBD1 matches at 8 bases. CDR1 is KGHSH, CDR2 LQKENI, per germline. CDR3 size: 15 residues. After removal of 6 bases from V and 3 bases from J, the junction contained 9 bases not matched to a gene. CDR3 nucleotides: TGTGCCAGCTCGCGCAACGGACAGGGAGACACTGAAGCTTTCTTT. Its protein product is CASSRNGQGDTEAFF. Full variable domain (remainder filled in from reference TRBV18 and TRBJ1-1): NAGVMQNPRHLVRRRGQEARLRCSPMKGHSHVYWYRQLPEEGLKFMVYLQKENIIDESGMPKERFSAEFPKEGPSILRIQQVVRGDSAAYFCASSRNGQGDTEAFFGQGTRLTVV.

CDR3 region: CAWIRFTGFYGYTF. CDR3 coding DNA: TGTGCCTGGATCCGATTTACAGGGTTCTATGGCTACACCTTC. The V call is TRBV30, the J call TRBJ1-2, with D tentatively TRBD1 (6 bases). CDR3 length: 14 amino acids. Germline CDR1 GTSNPN, CDR2 SVGIG (reference sequence). V lost 4 bases to trimming and J lost 4 bases, with 16 bases between them.

The rearrangement links TRBV27 to TRBJ2-1; 10 bases agree with TRBD2. V shed 2 bases, J shed 8 bases, and the junction held 9 bases outside the gene matches. Germline V CDR1 and CDR2: MNHEY, SMNVEV (reference sequence). The CDR3 spans 16 residues. In DNA form, the CDR3 reads TGTGCCAGCAGTTTAGGAGCGGGGGGGCTTGGGGATGAGCAGTTCTTC. Its protein product is CASSLGAGGLGDEQFF.

In this sample, this clone turned up a few times. The chain has TRBV5-1 and TRBJ1-1, with a weak D call TRBD1 (5 bases). The CDR3 is 15 residues long. The germline gives CDR1 SGHRS, CDR2 YFSETQ. Trimming cost V 2 bases and J 1 base, with 12 bases left between them. CDR3 loop: CASSFTSRENTEAFF. The CDR3 DNA is TGCGCCAGCAGCTTTACCTCCAGGGAGAACACTGAAGCTTTCTTT. The full variable domain, completed using reference TRBV5-1 and TRBJ1-1, is KAGVTQTPRYLIKTRGQQVTLSCSPISGHRSVSWYQQTPGQGLQFLFEYFSETQRNKGNFPGRFSGRQFSNSRSEMNVSTLELGDSALYLCASSFTSRENTEAFFGQGTRLTVV.

This chain links TRBV18 with TRBJ2-3, with 9 bases identical to TRBD1. The CDR3 is 15 residues long. Germline CDR1 KGHSH, CDR2 LQKENI. V trimming: 1 base; J trimming: 2 bases; junction bases outside the gene matches: 1. CDR3 nucleotide sequence: TGTGCCAGCTCACCACGGGACAGGGTCACAGATACGCAGTATTTT. The encoded protein is CASSPRDRVTDTQYF.

V usage is TRBV4-1 and J usage is TRBJ2-4; D perhaps matches TRBD1 (6 bases). V was clipped by 2 bases and J by 3 bases, with 20 bases between them. Germline loops: CDR1 MGHRA, CDR2 YSYEKL. The CDR3 sequence is 18 residues long. This CDR3 reads CASSQPDYRERVKNIQYF. DNA of the CDR3: TGCGCCAGCAGCCAACCAGATTACAGGGAAAGGGTCAAAAACATTCAGTACTTC.